The source of this T cell receptor beta chain is a study of beta chain features in type 1 diabetes. Study findings and constraints: Cells with high TCR expression could be over-represented when cDNA is sequenced.

The study reverse transcribed the entire isolated RNA, so it sequenced expressed TCRB transcripts. Libraries were prepared by immunoSEQ multiplex PCR; TCRdb keeps only in-frame clonotypes and omits some of them. The profile shows about 130,000 clones, about a tenth of them singletons. Trimming took 6 bases from V and 4 from J; bases not matched to a gene: 5. CDR3 length: 15 amino acids. From germline, CDR1 is KGHSH and CDR2 LQKENI. This clone was counted between two and nine times. Its antigen is as yet unknown. The V call is TRBV18, the J call TRBJ2-3; 12 bases fit TRBD2. The sequence came from a man younger than 30 in good health. The sample was central memory CD4+ T cells from blood. Written as DNA, the CDR3 is TGTGCCAGCTCCCCTAGCGGGGGGGCCTCAGATACGCAGTATTTT. Protein sequence: CASSPSGGASDTQYF.